This TCR beta chain is drawn from a study of memory CD4+ T cells and cytomegalovirus serostatus. Study as a whole: Donors were healthy Belgian adults, several CMV seropositive and about two dozen seronegative. Findings and limits, study-wide: Of around 160 reported CMV TCRbeta sequences, roughly 67 were found in memory CD4+ repertoires. Median bootstrapped AUC for CMV status was about 0.94 originally, less than 0.93 US-trained.

This table comes from immunoSEQ multiplex PCR, and its TCRdb copy is limited to in-frame clones, with some not included. The table includes tens of thousands of clones, approximately 77% detected once. Single viable CD3+CD4+CD8-CD45RO+ cells were sorted as the memory CD4+ T cells. Total CD4+ T cells were enriched by CD4 positive selection. As for this clone: What it binds is unknown.

Germline CDR1 reads MNHNY; CDR2 reads SVGAGI (reference sequence). This CDR3 is built from 13 residues. With 6 bases removed from V and 1 base from J, the gap between germline ends came to 8 bases. The chain links TRBV6-6 to TRBJ2-3; D call uncertain. The sequence came from an adult in good health and CMV-seronegative. Some clones in this sample may be carry-over from other donors' samples. Sequencing input: memory CD4+ T cells from blood. CDR3 sequence (DNA): TGTGCCAGCAGGGAGATGGGCACAGATACGCAGTATTTT. It translates to CASREMGTDTQYF.